This T cell receptor (beta chain) came from a study of OX40 agonist ivuxolimab in advanced cancers. Findings and limits, study-wide: CD4+ and CD8+ blood T cells expanded clonally by week 6 at 0.1 to 3.0 mg/kg.

Clones were read by immunoSEQ multiplex PCR, and TCRdb kept only the in-frame ones, dropping some. The repertoire includes some 64,000 clones, roughly 90% of them detected once, and approximately 0.64% sits in the top ten. The CDR3 is made up of 15 amino acids. V lost 1 base and J 14 bases, leaving 18 bases between the germline ends. Germline V gene lookup returns CDR1 SGHAT and CDR2 FQNNGV. As regards this clone: The antigen remains undetermined.

The TCR was taken from an adult with an advanced solid tumor such as melanoma, head and neck, liver or kidney cancer. The material was CD4+ or CD8+ T cells sorted from blood, obtained in a trial of the OX40 agonist ivuxolimab. The chain is built from TRBV11-2 and TRBJ1-6; no definite D call. In DNA form, the CDR3 reads TGTGCCAGCAGCTTAGCCGGGGTCACGAGTGGGTCCCTCCACTTT. Translation gives CASSLAGVTSGSLHF.